A single sample gave rise to the 30 T cell receptor beta chains below, sequenced in a study of cytomegalovirus exposure and HLA in healthy donors. In the PCR, 60 Vbeta and 13 Jbeta primers were used. Clones were read by immunoSEQ multiplex PCR, and TCRdb kept only the in-frame ones, dropping some. The sample gives 100,000 to 150,000 clones, around 78% of which show up once; 1.5% to 2.5% is in the top ten. Sequencing was performed on PBMCs. These receptors originate from a man in his fifties in good health and CMV-seronegative.

The rearrangement uses TRBV6-5 and TRBJ2-2; the D gene is possibly TRBD2 (5 bases). The germline gives CDR1 MNHEY, CDR2 SVGAGI. V was shortened by 6 bases and J by 0 bases, with 11 bases between the two germline ends. This CDR3 has 15 residues. This CDR3 is CASRPAGANTGELFF. Here the CDR3 DNA reads TGTGCCAGCAGGCCCGCCGGGGCGAACACCGGGGAGCTGTTTTTT.

The gene calls are TRBV4-2 and TRBJ2-6; D might be TRBD1 (5 bases). V was cut by 1 base and J by 3 bases, with 16 bases left in between. The CDR3 runs 18 residues. CDR1 is LGHNA, CDR2 YNFKEQ, per germline. The DNA of the CDR3 is TGTGCCAGCAGCCAAGGATCAGGGATTCTCGGTGGGGCCAACGTCCTGACTTTC. As protein: CASSQGSGILGGANVLTF.

The gene calls are TRBV6-1 and TRBJ1-4; maybe TRBD1 (5 bases). Germline V gives CDR1 MNHNS, CDR2 SASEGT. The CDR3 is 12 residues long. The V end lost 3 bases, the J end lost 13 bases, and 12 bases lay between the germline ends. The CDR3 coding sequence is TGTGCCAGCAGTGAGAGACAGACTAGACTGTTTTTT. It yields the protein CASSERQTRLFF.

The genes are TRBV4-1 and TRBJ2-7; the D gene is possibly TRBD2 (6 bases). Germline CDR1 and CDR2: MGHRA and YSYEKL. This CDR3 contains 13 residues. Between the trimmed V and J ends, which lost 4 bases and 5 bases, there was a span of 12 bases. The CDR3 sequence: CASSPPPGDEQYF. The CDR3 nucleotides are TGCGCCAGCAGCCCTCCCCCGGGAGACGAGCAGTACTTC.

The chain combines TRBV7-9 with TRBJ2-1, with D possibly TRBD2 on 6 matching bases. V was pared by 8 bases and J by 8 bases, with 13 bases between. Germline assignment: CDR1 SEHNR and CDR2 FQNEAQ (reference sequence). The CDR3 is 12 residues long. The CDR3 DNA is TGTGCCAGCGGGGCGGGGTGGGATGAGCAGTTCTTC. Translation gives CASGAGWDEQFF.

The rearrangement links TRBV4-2 to TRBJ1-4, with a weak D call TRBD1 (6 bases). Germline assignment: CDR1 LGHNA and CDR2 YNFKEQ. V was cut by 0 bases and J by 7 bases, with 15 bases left in between. The CDR3 is 16 residues long. CDR3 bases: TGTGCCAGCAGCCAAGATGGGCGGGAGGGGGGTGAAAAACTGTTTTTT. Translation gives CASSQDGREGGEKLFF.

The rearrangement links TRBV6-5 to TRBJ1-1, with D unclear. The CDR3 covers 15 residues. Germline CDR1 is MNHEY and CDR2 is SVGAGI. V was pared by 4 bases and J by 1 base, with 13 bases between. The CDR3 DNA reads as TGTGCCAGCAGTTCAGCGGCTCCGAGGAACACTGAAGCTTTCTTT. This sequence encodes CASSSAAPRNTEAFF.

The rearrangement joins TRBV2 to TRBJ1-1; no definite D call. From germline, CDR1 is SNHLY and CDR2 FYNNEI. V gave up 4 bases and J gave up 11 bases, with 11 bases separating them. This CDR3 has 11 residues. The CDR3 loop is CASSVILEAFF. Here the CDR3 DNA reads TGTGCCAGCAGTGTAATACTCGAGGCTTTCTTT. Full variable domain (outside the CDR3, taken from reference TRBV2 and TRBJ1-1): EPEVTQTPSHQVTQMGQEVILRCVPISNHLYFYWYRQILGQKVEFLVSFYNNEISEKSEIFDDQFSVERPDGSNFTLKIRSTKLEDSAMYFCASSVILEAFFGQGTRLTVV.

This clone was observed a handful of times. The sample carries other DNA sequences with the same CDR3. The gene calls are TRBV7-9 and TRBJ1-2; no definite D call. V shed 1 base and J shed 4 bases, with 4 bases lying between them. Germline CDR1 is SEHNR and CDR2 is FQNEAQ (reference sequence). The CDR3 runs 12 residues. In DNA, the CDR3 is TGTGCCAGCAGCTTAGACAGCTATGGCTACACCTTC. It specifies CASSLDSYGYTF.

The genes are TRBV10-3 and TRBJ2-7, with TRBD1 as a possible D gene (6 bases). V was trimmed by 4 bases and J by 7 bases, leaving 17 bases between them. This CDR3 contains 14 residues. CDR1 ENHRY and CDR2 SYGVKD come from the germline V gene. Here the CDR3 reads CAISADSGSNEQYV. CDR3 DNA sequence: TGTGCCATCAGTGCGGACAGTGGGAGTAATGAGCAGTACGTC.

This clone was found a few times. The CDR3 DNA sequence: TGTGCCAGCAGTTACTTACACCCGACAGGGGAAGAGACCCAGTACTTC. Translating it yields CASSYLHPTGEETQYF. The V call is TRBV6-5, the J call TRBJ2-5, with 8 bases lining up with TRBD1. The CDR3 runs to 16 residues. With V trimmed by 1 base and J by 3 bases, 7 bases remained unmatched. Germline values: CDR1 MNHEY, CDR2 SVGAGI.

This chain uses TRBV6-4 with TRBJ1-1; D not resolved. Germline assignment: CDR1 MRHNA and CDR2 SNTAGT. V lost 4 bases and J lost 2, with 8 bases in between. This CDR3 is 13 amino acids long. CDR3: CASSVTGNTEAFF. The CDR3 nucleotides are TGTGCCAGCAGTGTTACGGGTAACACTGAAGCTTTCTTT.

The V and J genes are TRBV5-1 and TRBJ1-1; TRBD1 agrees at 12 bases. V lost 4 bases, J lost 4 bases, and 8 bases stayed unmatched. The V gene's germline CDR1 is SGHRS and CDR2 YFSETQ. The CDR3 has 16 amino acids. The CDR3 spells CASSPGQGAGSTEAFF. The CDR3, as DNA: TGCGCCAGCAGCCCGGGACAGGGGGCCGGGAGCACTGAAGCTTTCTTT.

The chain joins TRBV7-2 to TRBJ1-5; no clear D. V lost 3 bases and J lost 4, with 13 bases in between. There are 15 residues in the CDR3. Germline V lookup: CDR1 SGHTA, CDR2 FQGNSA. The CDR3 DNA sequence: TGTGCCAGCAGCTTGGGGATTGGAGGGAATCAGCCCCAGCATTTT. Translated, it gives CASSLGIGGNQPQHF.

The chain carries TRBV14 and TRBJ2-5, with 11 bases fitting TRBD2. Per germline, CDR1 SGHDN and CDR2 FVKESK. The CDR3 contains 20 residues. The V segment lost 1 base and the J segment 1 base; nucleotides outside the gene matches: 14. DNA for the CDR3: TGTGCCAGCAGCCAAGTGTCCCCGCGTGCGCTAGCGGGGGGCCAAGAGACCCAGTACTTC. This sequence encodes CASSQVSPRALAGGQETQYF. The full variable domain, rest sourced from reference TRBV14 and TRBJ2-5, is EAGVTQFPSHSVIEKGQTVTLRCDPISGHDNLYWYRRVMGKEIKFLLHFVKESKQDESGMPNNRFLAERTGGTYSTLKVQPAELEDSGVYFCASSQVSPRALAGGQETQYFGPGTRLLVL.

This clone has more than one count but fewer than ten. This rearrangement joins TRBV10-3 to TRBJ2-5; D possibly corresponds to TRBD2 (6 bases). Germline V gene data show CDR1 as ENHRY and CDR2 as SYGVKD. The CDR3 runs to 13 residues. The germline V and J ends were trimmed by 6 bases and 11 bases, with 19 bases remaining between them. The CDR3 spells CAIRTPAGSEQYF. As DNA, the CDR3 is TGTGCCATCAGGACCCCAGCGGGTTCTGAGCAGTACTTC.

This chain joins TRBV7-3 and TRBJ2-3; 11 bases match TRBD2. CDR3 size: 16 residues. V dropped 3 bases and J dropped 5; count of bases not matched to a gene: 7. Germline assignment: CDR1 SGHTA and CDR2 FQGTGA. CDR3 amino acids: CASSFSGGAMGDTQYF. The CDR3 bases are TGTGCCAGCAGCTTTAGCGGGGGGGCGATGGGAGATACGCAGTATTTT.

The J gene is TRBJ1-2, the V gene TRBV5-1, with TRBD1 matching 7 bases. CDR3 size: 13 residues. Germline trimming cut 4 bases from V and 4 bases from J; bases unmatched to any gene: 4. The germline CDR1 and CDR2 sequences are SGHRS and YFSETQ. The CDR3 protein is CASSQTGSYGYTF. The CDR3 DNA sequence: TGCGCCAGCAGCCAGACAGGGAGCTATGGCTACACCTTC.

The chain employs TRBV19 and TRBJ1-5, with no clear D. CDR1 LNHDA and CDR2 SQIVND come from the germline V gene (reference sequence). The CDR3 contains 13 residues. V lost 3 bases, J lost 5 bases, and 8 bases lay in between. The CDR3 DNA sequence: TGTGCCAGTAGTATGAACGAGTATCAGCCCCAGCATTTT. The encoded protein is CASSMNEYQPQHF.

This clone was recorded once. The rearrangement uses TRBV10-3 and TRBJ1-5, with D hard to call. This CDR3 spans 15 amino acids. Germline V gene lookup returns CDR1 ENHRY and CDR2 SYGVKD. Trimming shortened V by 10 bases and J by 5 bases, and 21 bases separated the two germline ends. The CDR3 loop is CATGRELNEDQPQHF. In nucleotides, the CDR3 is TGTGCCACTGGGAGGGAACTCAACGAAGATCAGCCCCAGCATTTT.

This clone was seen once. The rearrangement joins TRBV2 to TRBJ2-1; 9 bases fit TRBD1. The CDR3 runs to 14 residues. V was pared by 8 bases and J by 7 bases, with 9 bases of the junction left unmatched. Germline-derived CDR1 and CDR2 are SNHLY and FYNNEI. The CDR3 bases are TGTGCCAGCTTACCCGGGACAGGGAAGAATGAGCAGTTCTTC. This gives the protein CASLPGTGKNEQFF.

The V and J genes are TRBV5-1 and TRBJ1-2; D gene unclear. Between the trimmed V and J ends, which lost 1 base and 2 bases, there was a span of 9 bases. The length of the CDR3 is 14 residues. Germline V CDR1 and CDR2: SGHRS, YFSETQ. The CDR3 is CASSLSGGNYGYTF. The DNA for the CDR3 is TGCGCCAGCAGCTTGTCTGGAGGCAACTATGGCTACACCTTC.

The chain carries TRBV7-3 and TRBJ2-2; weak D call: TRBD1 (5 bases). CDR1 and CDR2 (germline): SGHTA, FQGTGA. Trimming stripped 3 bases from V and 6 bases from J, with 8 bases between. This CDR3 has 13 residues. In DNA, the CDR3 is TGTGCCAGCAGCTTTCAGGGTTCCGGGGAGCTGTTTTTT. Its protein is CASSFQGSGELFF.

This chain connects TRBV15 to TRBJ2-3; TRBD1 aligns across 10 bases. Germline V gene lookup returns CDR1 LNHNV and CDR2 YYDKDF (reference sequence). V was clipped by 9 bases and J by 5 bases; unmatched bases: 14. This CDR3 spans 16 amino acids. CDR3 DNA sequence: TGTGCCACGAGTAATTCGGGGACAGGGGTTCAAGATACGCAGTATTTT. It translates to CATSNSGTGVQDTQYF. The whole variable domain, remainder taken from reference TRBV15 and TRBJ2-3, is DAMVIQNPRYQVTQFGKPVTLSCSQTLNHNVMYWYQQKSSQAPKLLFHYYDKDFNNEADTPDNFQSRRPNTSFCFLDIRSPGLGDTAMYLCATSNSGTGVQDTQYFGPGTRLTVL.

This clone appeared a single time. The chain uses TRBV11-3 and TRBJ1-1; no clear D. V was pared by 0 bases and J by 1 base, with 9 bases between. The germline V gene encodes CDR1 SGHNT and CDR2 YENEEA. This CDR3 has 15 residues. The CDR3 coding sequence is TGTGCCAGCAGCTTAGATTCGGGTGAGAACACTGAAGCTTTCTTT. It specifies CASSLDSGENTEAFF.

There are a few counts of this clone. V and J are TRBV29-1 and TRBJ2-7, with 7 bases matching TRBD1. V dropped 3 bases and J dropped 5; count of bases not matched to a gene: 7. The CDR3 loop spans 13 amino acids. The germline V gene encodes CDR1 SQVTM and CDR2 ANQGSEA. DNA for the CDR3: TGCAGCGTTGATATCCGACAGGGTCACGAGCAGTACGTC. Its translation: CSVDIRQGHEQYV.

The chain employs TRBV11-2 and TRBJ1-1, with 7 bases fitting TRBD1. There are 13 residues in the CDR3. V was pared by 10 bases and J by 1 base, with 6 bases of the junction left unmatched. Per the germline V gene, CDR1 is SGHAT and CDR2 is FQNNGV. Written as DNA, the CDR3 is TGTGCCACGAGACAGGGTTCGAACACTGAAGCTTTCTTT. It translates to CATRQGSNTEAFF.

The chain joins TRBV27 to TRBJ2-2, with D tentatively TRBD2 (5 bases). CDR1 is MNHEY and CDR2 is SMNVEV in the germline V gene (reference sequence). The CDR3 spans 15 residues. Trimming removed 2 bases at V and 4 bases at J, with 11 bases between. CDR3 sequence: CASSLEGEGTGELFF. The CDR3 DNA reads as TGTGCCAGCAGTTTAGAGGGCGAGGGCACCGGGGAGCTGTTTTTT.

V usage is TRBV5-1 and J usage is TRBJ1-2, with D perhaps matching TRBD1 (6 bases). V dropped 4 bases and J dropped 6 bases, with 16 bases sitting between them. Per the germline V gene, CDR1 is SGHRS and CDR2 is YFSETQ. CDR3 length: 14 residues. The CDR3 reads CASSPGRGKDGYTF. The CDR3 DNA sequence: TGCGCCAGCAGCCCCGGCAGGGGTAAGGATGGCTACACCTTC.

The chain couples TRBV19 to TRBJ1-3; D might be TRBD1 (5 bases). The CDR3 has 14 amino acids. From germline, CDR1 is LNHDA and CDR2 SQIVND (reference sequence). With 7 bases removed from V and 0 bases from J, the gap between germline ends came to 10 bases. CDR3 DNA: TGTGCCAGTAATACACAGGACTCTGGAAACACCATATATTTT. It yields the protein CASNTQDSGNTIYF.